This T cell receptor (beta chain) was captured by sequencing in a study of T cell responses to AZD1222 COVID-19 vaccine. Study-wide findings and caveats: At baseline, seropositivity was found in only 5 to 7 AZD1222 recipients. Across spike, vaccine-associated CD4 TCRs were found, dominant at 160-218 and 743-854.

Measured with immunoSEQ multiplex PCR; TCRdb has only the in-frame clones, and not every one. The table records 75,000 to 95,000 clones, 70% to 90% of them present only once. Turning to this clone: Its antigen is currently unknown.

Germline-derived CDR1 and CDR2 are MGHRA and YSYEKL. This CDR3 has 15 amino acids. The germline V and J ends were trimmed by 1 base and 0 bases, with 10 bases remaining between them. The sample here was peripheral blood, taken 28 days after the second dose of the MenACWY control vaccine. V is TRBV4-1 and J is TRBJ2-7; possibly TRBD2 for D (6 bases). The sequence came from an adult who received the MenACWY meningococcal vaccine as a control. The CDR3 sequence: CASSQGGLSSYEQYF. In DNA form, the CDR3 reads TGCGCCAGCAGCCAAGGGGGACTCAGCTCCTACGAGCAGTACTTC.